The text below deals with one TCR beta chain. With random hexamers, reverse transcription was performed on about 0.5 to 1 ug of RNA. TCRdb itself ran the immunoSEQ multiplex PCR reads through MiXCR, one entry per CDR3 protein. Here the sample spans under 85,000 distinct CDR3 sequences, about 94% being singletons. The CDR3 has 13 amino acids. The V and J ends lost 6 bases and 2 bases respectively, with 10 bases between them. This specimen comes from a study of CD8 T cells in Susac syndrome. The receptor's source is a human donor with Susac syndrome. Sequencing was carried out using CD8+ T cells from PBMCs. The chain couples TRBV12-3 or TRBV12-4 to TRBJ1-1, with D possibly being TRBD1 (5 bases). The CDR3 protein is CASRAGANTEAFF. CDR3 coding DNA: TGTGCCAGCAGAGCCGGGGCCAACACTGAAGCTTTCTTT.